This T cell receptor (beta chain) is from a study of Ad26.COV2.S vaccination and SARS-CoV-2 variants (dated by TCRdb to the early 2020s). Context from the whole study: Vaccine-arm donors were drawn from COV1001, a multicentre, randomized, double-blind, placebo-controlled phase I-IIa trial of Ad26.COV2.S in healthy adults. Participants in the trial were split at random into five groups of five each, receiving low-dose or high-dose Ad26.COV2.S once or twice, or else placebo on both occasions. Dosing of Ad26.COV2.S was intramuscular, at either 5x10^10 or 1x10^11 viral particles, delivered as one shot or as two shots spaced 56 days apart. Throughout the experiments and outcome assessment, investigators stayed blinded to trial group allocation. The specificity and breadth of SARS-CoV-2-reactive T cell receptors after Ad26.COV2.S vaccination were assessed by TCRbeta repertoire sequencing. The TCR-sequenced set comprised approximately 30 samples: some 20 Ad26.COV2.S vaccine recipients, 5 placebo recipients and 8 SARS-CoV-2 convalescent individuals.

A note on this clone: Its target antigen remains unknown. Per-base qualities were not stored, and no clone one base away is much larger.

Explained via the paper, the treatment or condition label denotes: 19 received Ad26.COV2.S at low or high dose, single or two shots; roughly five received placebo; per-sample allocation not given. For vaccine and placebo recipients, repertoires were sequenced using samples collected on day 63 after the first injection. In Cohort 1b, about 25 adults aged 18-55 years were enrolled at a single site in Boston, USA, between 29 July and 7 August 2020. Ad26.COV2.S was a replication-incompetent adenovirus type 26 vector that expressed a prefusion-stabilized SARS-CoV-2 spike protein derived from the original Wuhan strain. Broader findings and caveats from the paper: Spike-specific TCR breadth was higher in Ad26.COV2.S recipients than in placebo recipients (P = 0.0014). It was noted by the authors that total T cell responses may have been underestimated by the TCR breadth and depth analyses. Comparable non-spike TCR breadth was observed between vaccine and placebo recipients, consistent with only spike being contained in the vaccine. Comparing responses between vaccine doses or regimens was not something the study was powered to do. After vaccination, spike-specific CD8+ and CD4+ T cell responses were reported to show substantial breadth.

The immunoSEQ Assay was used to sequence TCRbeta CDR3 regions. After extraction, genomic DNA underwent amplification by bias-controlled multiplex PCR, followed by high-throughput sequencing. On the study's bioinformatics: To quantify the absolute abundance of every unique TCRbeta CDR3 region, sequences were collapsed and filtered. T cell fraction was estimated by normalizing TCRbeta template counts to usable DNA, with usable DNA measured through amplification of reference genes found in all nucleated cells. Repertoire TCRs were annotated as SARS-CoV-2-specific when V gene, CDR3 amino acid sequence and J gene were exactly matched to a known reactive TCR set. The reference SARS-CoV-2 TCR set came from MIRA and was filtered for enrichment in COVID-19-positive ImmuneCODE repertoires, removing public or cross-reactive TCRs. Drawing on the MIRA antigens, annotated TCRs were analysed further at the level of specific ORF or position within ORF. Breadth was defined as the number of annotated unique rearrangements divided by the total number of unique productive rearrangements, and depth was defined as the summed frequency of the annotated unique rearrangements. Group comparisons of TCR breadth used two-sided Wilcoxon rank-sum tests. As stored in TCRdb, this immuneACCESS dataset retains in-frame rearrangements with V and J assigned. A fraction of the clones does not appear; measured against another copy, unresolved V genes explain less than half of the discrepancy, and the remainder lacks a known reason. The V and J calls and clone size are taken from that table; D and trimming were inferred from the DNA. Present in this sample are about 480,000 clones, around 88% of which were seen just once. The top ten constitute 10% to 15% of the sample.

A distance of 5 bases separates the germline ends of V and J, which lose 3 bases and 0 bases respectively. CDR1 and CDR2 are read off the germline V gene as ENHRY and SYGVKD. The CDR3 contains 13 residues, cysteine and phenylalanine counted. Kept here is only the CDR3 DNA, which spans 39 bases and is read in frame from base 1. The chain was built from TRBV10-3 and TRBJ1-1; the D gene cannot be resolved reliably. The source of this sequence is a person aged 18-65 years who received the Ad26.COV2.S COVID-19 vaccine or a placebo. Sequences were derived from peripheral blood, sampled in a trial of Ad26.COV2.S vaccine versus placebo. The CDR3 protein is CAISDGVNTEAFF. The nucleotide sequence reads TGTGCCATCAGTGATGGGGTGAACACTGAAGCTTTCTTT.